This T cell receptor (beta chain) is drawn from a study of OX40 agonist ivuxolimab in advanced cancers. Study-level information: The patients' treatment was ivuxolimab, an agonistic anti-OX40 (CD134) antibody. Study-wide points: Among T cells, CD8+ cells averaged more expanded clones than CD4+ cells.

Libraries were prepared by immunoSEQ multiplex PCR; TCRdb keeps only in-frame clonotypes and omits some of them. Among 45,000 to 65,000 clones listed, roughly 90% were seen once. The V end lost 3 bases, the J end lost 3 bases, and 7 bases lay between the germline ends. Germline values: CDR1 SGDLS, CDR2 YYNGEE. The CDR3 length is 12 residues. Blood was sampled at baseline, cycle 4 day 1, and cycle 7 day 1. Note on this clone: No antigen is known for it.

Sequencing was performed on CD4+ or CD8+ T cells sorted from blood, taken in a trial of the OX40 agonist ivuxolimab. The TCR originated in an adult with an advanced solid tumor such as melanoma, head and neck, liver or kidney cancer. V is TRBV9 and J is TRBJ2-7; D not resolved. As DNA, the CDR3 is TGTGCCAGCAGCGCGGACGGCTACGAGCAGTACTTC. Translation gives CASSADGYEQYF.